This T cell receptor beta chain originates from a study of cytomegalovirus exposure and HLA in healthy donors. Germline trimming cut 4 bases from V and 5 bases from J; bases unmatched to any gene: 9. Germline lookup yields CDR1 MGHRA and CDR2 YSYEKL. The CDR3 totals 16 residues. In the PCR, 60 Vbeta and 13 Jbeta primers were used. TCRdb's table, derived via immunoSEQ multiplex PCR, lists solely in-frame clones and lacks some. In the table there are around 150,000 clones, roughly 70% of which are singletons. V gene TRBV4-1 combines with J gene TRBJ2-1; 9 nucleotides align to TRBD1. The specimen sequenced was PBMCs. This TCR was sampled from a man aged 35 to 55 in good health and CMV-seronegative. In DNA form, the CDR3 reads TGCGCCAGCAGCCCAAACAGGGGGCATCGCAACAATGAGCAGTTCTTC. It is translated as CASSPNRGHRNNEQFF.